These 23 T cell receptor beta chains came from one sample sequenced in a study of T cell changes during pregnancy in multiple sclerosis. Clones were sequenced by immunoSEQ multiplex PCR, and TCRdb holds only the in-frame ones, with some missing. The data show roughly 49,000 clones, just over 90% seen once. The material sequenced was CD8+ T cells from peripheral blood mononuclear cells, taken after pregnancy. The source of these receptors is a female donor with multiple sclerosis, enrolled in a pregnancy study.

The chain carries TRBV11-2 and TRBJ1-3; no definite D call. Trimming left V 5 bases short and J 0 bases short, with 11 bases between. From germline, CDR1 is SGHAT and CDR2 FQNNGV. This CDR3 spans 15 amino acids. Here the CDR3 reads CASSDISYSGNTIYF. CDR3 bases: TGTGCCAGCAGCGACATCTCCTACTCTGGAAACACCATATATTTT.

The chain carries TRBV5-4 and TRBJ2-7; D is perhaps TRBD1 (6 bases). Per germline, CDR1 SGHNT and CDR2 YYREEE (reference sequence). The germline V and J ends were trimmed by 2 bases and 2 bases, with 14 bases remaining between them. The length of the CDR3 is 15 residues. CDR3 sequence reads: CASSLQQGLTYEQYF. The CDR3, as DNA: TGTGCCAGCAGCTTACAACAGGGTCTCACCTACGAGCAGTACTTC.

This chain joins TRBV5-1 and TRBJ2-7; weak D call: TRBD1 (5 bases). The CDR3 loop spans 15 amino acids. CDR1 SGHRS and CDR2 YFSETQ come from the germline V gene. V was pared by 0 bases and J by 3 bases, with 13 bases between. CDR3: CASSLGAGSNYEQYF. Here the CDR3 DNA reads TGCGCCAGCAGCTTGGGGGCAGGGTCAAACTACGAGCAGTACTTC.

The chain links TRBV9 to TRBJ2-2, with 9 bases fitting TRBD2. There are 17 residues in the CDR3. Germline V lookup: CDR1 SGDLS, CDR2 YYNGEE. The V segment lost 1 base and the J segment 7 bases; nucleotides outside the gene matches: 11. The CDR3 DNA follows: TGTGCCAGCAGCGTACCGGGGGCGGGGGGGCCCAGCGGGGAGCTGTTTTTT. Translating it yields CASSVPGAGGPSGELFF.

In its sample, this clone was seen a few times. This rearrangement joins TRBV29-1 to TRBJ2-1, with TRBD1 matching 10 bases. Trimming removed 5 bases from V and 6 bases from J; junction bases left unmatched: 7. Germline lookup yields CDR1 SQVTM and CDR2 ANQGSEA. The CDR3 is 14 amino acids. CDR3 DNA: TGCAGCGTTAGGGGGACAGGGGCTCTCAATGAGCAGTTCTTC. Protein sequence: CSVRGTGALNEQFF.

The V gene is TRBV20-1, the J gene TRBJ2-7; D gene ambiguous. Trimming removed 1 base at V and 4 bases at J, with 5 bases between. In germline, CDR1 is DFQATT, CDR2 SNEGSKA (reference sequence). This CDR3 spans 11 amino acids. CDR3 nucleotides: TGCAGTGCTAGAGGAGAGTACGAGCAGTACTTC. It yields the protein CSARGEYEQYF.

The chain couples TRBV10-3 to TRBJ1-2; 8 bases line up with TRBD1. Losses at the gene ends were 2 bases for V and 4 bases for J; bases not matched to a gene: 9. The CDR3 loop spans 16 amino acids. Germline V gene data show CDR1 as ENHRY and CDR2 as SYGVKD. CDR3 DNA sequence: TGTGCCATCAGTGAGGGGACAGGCCATTTAGTCTATGGCTACACCTTC. This sequence encodes CAISEGTGHLVYGYTF.

V and J are TRBV27 and TRBJ2-1; 7 bases are shared with TRBD2. This CDR3 comprises 16 residues. Germline V gene data show CDR1 as MNHEY and CDR2 as SMNVEV (reference sequence). The CDR3 sequence is CVTHWVGRPAYNEQFF. In nucleotides, the CDR3 is TGTGTTACACACTGGGTCGGGAGGCCAGCCTACAATGAGCAGTTCTTC.

This sequence joins TRBV9 and TRBJ2-2, with TRBD2 as a possible D gene (5 bases). Trimming pared 3 bases from V and 0 bases from J, leaving 18 bases between. The CDR3 contains 18 residues. Germline lookup yields CDR1 SGDLS and CDR2 YYNGEE. CDR3 sequence: CASSALGAITSNTGELFF. The CDR3 DNA sequence: TGTGCCAGCAGCGCCTTGGGAGCTATCACTTCGAACACCGGGGAGCTGTTTTTT.

The chain uses TRBV11-3 and TRBJ2-5, with unresolved D. Germline loops: CDR1 SGHNT, CDR2 YENEEA. This CDR3 is built from 14 residues. The V and J ends lost 2 bases and 0 bases respectively, with 7 bases between them. CDR3 sequence: CASSLSAYQETQYF. The CDR3 region has the DNA TGTGCCAGCAGCTTATCAGCGTACCAAGAGACCCAGTACTTC. The full variable domain, with the rest looked up from reference TRBV11-3 and TRBJ2-5, is EAGVVQSPRYKIIEKKQPVAFWCNPISGHNTLYWYLQNLGQGPELLIRYENEEAVDDSQLPKDRFSAERLKGVDSTLKIQPAELGDSAVYLCASSLSAYQETQYFGPGTRLLVL.

This clone was seen a few times. The chain is built from TRBV6-4 and TRBJ1-2, with D perhaps matching TRBD1 (5 bases). Germline CDR1 is MRHNA and CDR2 is SNTAGT. The CDR3 is 16 amino acids. V lost 6 bases and J lost 0, with 17 bases in between. The CDR3 sequence is CASSPVGGYANYGYTF. The CDR3 nucleotides are TGTGCCAGCAGCCCCGTGGGGGGTTATGCTAACTATGGCTACACCTTC.

V and J are TRBV28 and TRBJ1-1; the match to TRBD1 covers 7 bases. Germline V lookup: CDR1 MDHEN, CDR2 SYDVKM. This CDR3 is built from 15 residues. The junction had 13 bases not matched to a gene; V was cut back by 8 bases and J by 4 bases. The CDR3 sequence is CASQPLLTGSTEAFF. CDR3 in DNA: TGTGCCAGCCAACCCCTTTTGACAGGGTCCACTGAAGCTTTCTTT.

The chain couples TRBV6-5 to TRBJ2-1, with 8 bases identical to TRBD2. Germline V gene sequence: CDR1 MNHEY, CDR2 SVGAGI. This CDR3 region has 15 residues. The junction had 7 bases not matched to a gene; V was cut back by 0 bases and J by 9 bases. The CDR3 DNA sequence: TGTGCCAGCAGTTACTCCACGGGGGGGAGGGCTGAGCAGTTCTTC. This sequence encodes CASSYSTGGRAEQFF.

This chain connects TRBV29-1 to TRBJ1-1, with D perhaps matching TRBD1 (5 bases). This CDR3 comprises 15 residues. Germline loops: CDR1 SQVTM, CDR2 ANQGSEA. V shed 5 bases and J shed 4 bases, with 20 bases lying between them. The CDR3 bases are TGCAGCGTTTGGGGAGGGGAGGGAGCACGCACTGAAGCTTTCTTT. Amino acid sequence: CSVWGGEGARTEAFF.

The chain employs TRBV11-2 and TRBJ2-3, with 8 bases lining up with TRBD2. The CDR3 loop spans 15 amino acids. Germline CDR1 SGHAT, CDR2 FQNNGV. J lost 3 bases, V lost 6 bases, and 8 bases had no gene match. The CDR3 sequence is CASSAGTSPTDTQYF. CDR3 nucleotides: TGTGCCAGCAGTGCCGGGACTAGTCCTACAGATACGCAGTATTTT. The full variable domain, in which reference TRBV11-2 and TRBJ2-3 provide the parts outside the CDR3, is EAGVAQSPRYKIIEKRQSVAFWCNPISGHATLYWYQQILGQGPKLLIQFQNNGVVDDSQLPKDRFSAERLKGVDSTLKIQPAKLEDSAVYLCASSAGTSPTDTQYFGPGTRLTVL.

The rearrangement links TRBV7-9 to TRBJ2-3, with 7 bases matching TRBD2. The CDR3 has 16 amino acids. The V segment lost 7 bases and the J segment 4 bases; nucleotides outside the gene matches: 14. Per the germline V gene, CDR1 is SEHNR and CDR2 is FQNEAQ (reference sequence). As DNA, the CDR3 is TGTGCCAGCACCCTGTTGGCGGGAGTGAGGGCAGATACGCAGTATTTT. Protein sequence: CASTLLAGVRADTQYF.

This rearrangement joins TRBV7-9 to TRBJ1-1; weak D call: TRBD1 (5 bases). Germline loops: CDR1 SEHNR, CDR2 FQNEAQ (reference sequence). The CDR3 runs to 14 residues. V dropped 0 bases and J dropped 8 bases, with 13 bases sitting between them. CDR3 coding DNA: TGTGCCAGCAGCTTAGCGTATGGGCAGGGCGAAGCTTTCTTT. This sequence encodes CASSLAYGQGEAFF. The complete variable domain, with remaining parts taken from reference TRBV7-9 and TRBJ1-1, reads DTGVSQNPRHKITKRGQNVTFRCDPISEHNRLYWYRQTLGQGPEFLTYFQNEAQLEKSRLLSDRFSAERPKGSFSTLEIQRTEQGDSAMYLCASSLAYGQGEAFFGQGTRLTVV.

This chain connects TRBV29-1 to TRBJ2-1, with 11 bases identical to TRBD2. The CDR3 runs 17 residues. The V segment lost 1 base and the J segment 0 bases; nucleotides outside the gene matches: 5. CDR1 and CDR2 (germline): SQVTM, ANQGSEA. The CDR3 DNA reads TGCAGCGTTGAAGGAATAGCGGGGGGGACCTCCTACAATGAGCAGTTCTTC. Protein sequence: CSVEGIAGGTSYNEQFF.

This chain links TRBV28 with TRBJ1-3; D possibly corresponds to TRBD1 (6 bases). This CDR3 comprises 15 residues. The germline V gene encodes CDR1 MDHEN and CDR2 SYDVKM. Trimming left V 7 bases short and J 6 bases short, with 19 bases between. CDR3 nucleotide sequence: TGTGCCAGCAACTTGGGGCGGGGGCGGGAAAACACCATATATTTT. Translated, it gives CASNLGRGRENTIYF.

This sequence joins TRBV5-1 and TRBJ1-1, with TRBD1 matching over 9 bases. V was pared by 2 bases and J by 7 bases, with 6 bases of the junction left unmatched. Germline values: CDR1 SGHRS, CDR2 YFSETQ. CDR3 length: 14 residues. The CDR3 region is CASSFFEGQGEAFF. In DNA form, the CDR3 reads TGCGCCAGCAGCTTTTTTGAGGGACAGGGTGAAGCTTTCTTT.

The chain's CDR3 is CSVEAGLNTGELFF. The CDR3 DNA sequence: TGCAGCGTTGAAGCAGGGCTGAACACCGGGGAGCTGTTTTTT. The chain has TRBV29-1 and TRBJ2-2, with D maybe TRBD1 (5 bases). In germline, CDR1 is SQVTM, CDR2 ANQGSEA. This CDR3 is built from 14 residues. The V and J ends lost 1 base and 1 base respectively, with 7 bases between them.

The rearrangement uses TRBV7-9 and TRBJ2-1, with a weak D call TRBD2 (5 bases). Germline V gives CDR1 SEHNR, CDR2 FQNEAQ (reference sequence). This CDR3 has 14 amino acids. V lost 2 bases and J 6 bases, leaving 11 bases between the germline ends. The CDR3 reads CASSLSTSPNEQFF. CDR3 in DNA: TGTGCCAGCAGCTTATCCACTAGTCCCAATGAGCAGTTCTTC.

This clone is medium-sized in the sample. This chain joins TRBV13 and TRBJ1-2; TRBD1 agrees at 8 bases. Per germline, CDR1 PRHDT and CDR2 FYEKMQ (reference sequence). With V trimmed by 7 bases and J by 4 bases, 8 bases remained unmatched. This CDR3 spans 14 amino acids. The CDR3 is CASIHQGTGYGYTF. The CDR3 DNA reads TGTGCCAGCATCCACCAAGGGACAGGCTATGGCTACACCTTC.